The 11 T cell receptor beta chains below were found in one sample sequenced in a study of T cells expressing NK-cell markers. TCRdb re-called the 5' RACE reads and shows each CDR3 protein once, DNA omitted. Its clone listing holds about 550,000 distinct CDR3 sequences. Sequenced material: blood T cells: a sorted CD56 or NKG2C T cell subset, CD4+ or CD8+ T cells, or bulk PBMC T cells (not recorded which). The source is a man between 18 and 29 years old in good health.

This rearrangement joins TRBV7-7 to TRBJ1-5. This CDR3 region has 15 residues. Germline assignment: CDR1 SSHAT and CDR2 FNYEAQ (reference sequence). CDR3 amino acids: CASSLDLGGNQPQHF.

The rearrangement links TRBV7-6 to TRBJ2-1; absent DNA, TCRdb's TRBD2 call cannot be checked. Germline V lookup: CDR1 SGHVS, CDR2 FNYEAQ. The CDR3 extends over 15 amino acids. CDR3: CAGSTKAGEANEQFF.

The V gene is TRBV7-6, the J gene TRBJ2-2. The V gene's germline CDR1 is SGHVS and CDR2 FNYEAQ. CDR3 size: 16 residues. Here the CDR3 reads CASSLVGGAWTGELFF.

The rearrangement uses TRBV29-1 and TRBJ1-1; with no DNA, the TCRdb D assignment of TRBD1 cannot be verified. CDR1 SQVTM and CDR2 ANQGSEA come from the germline V gene. This CDR3 contains 14 residues. CDR3 amino acids: CSVNRQGRGTEAFF.

This chain links TRBV4-2 with TRBJ2-2; the TCRdb D gene call, TRBD2, has no DNA to confirm it. Germline V CDR1 and CDR2: LGHNA, YNFKEQ. There are 16 residues in the CDR3. The CDR3 loop reads CASSPTRGRAPGELFF.

The chain recombines TRBV6-5 with TRBJ1-6. The CDR3 contains 15 residues. The germline gives CDR1 MNHEY, CDR2 SVGAGI. CDR3 loop: CASSPTDTYVSPLHF.

The chain links TRBV28 to TRBJ2-1; TCRdb proposes TRBD2, but this gene call is untestable without DNA. The CDR3 spans 18 residues. Germline V lookup: CDR1 MDHEN, CDR2 SYDVKM. The CDR3 sequence is CASSSGTSGRALYNEQFF.

The chain uses TRBV4-1 and TRBJ2-1; TCRdb gives TRBD2 as the D gene, but with no DNA this cannot be confirmed. This CDR3 comprises 12 residues. Germline V gene lookup returns CDR1 MGHRA and CDR2 YSYEKL. This chain's CDR3 is CASSQDQRRQFF.

V gene TRBV7-9 combines with J gene TRBJ2-1; TCRdb reports TRBD1, a call that lacks DNA to check it against. CDR3 size: 13 residues. CDR1 and CDR2 (germline): SEHNR, FQNEAQ (reference sequence). The CDR3: CASRINPGDEQFF. The entire variable domain, with the rest obtained from reference TRBV7-9 and TRBJ2-1, is as follows: DTGVSQNPRHKITKRGQNVTFRCDPISEHNRLYWYRQTLGQGPEFLTYFQNEAQLEKSRLLSDRFSAERPKGSFSTLEIQRTEQGDSAMYLCASRINPGDEQFFGPGTRLTVL.

The chain joins TRBV29-1 to TRBJ2-2; lacking DNA, the TRBD1 call made by TCRdb goes unchecked. This CDR3 contains 16 residues. CDR1 SQVTM and CDR2 ANQGSEA come from the germline V gene. CDR3: CSVDRGVGGNTGELFF.

The chain uses TRBV5-1 and TRBJ2-1; the TRBD2 assignment by TCRdb is unverifiable without DNA. Germline V lookup: CDR1 SGHRS, CDR2 YFSETQ. The CDR3 extends over 16 amino acids. The chain's CDR3 is CASGVLAGNTYNEQFF.